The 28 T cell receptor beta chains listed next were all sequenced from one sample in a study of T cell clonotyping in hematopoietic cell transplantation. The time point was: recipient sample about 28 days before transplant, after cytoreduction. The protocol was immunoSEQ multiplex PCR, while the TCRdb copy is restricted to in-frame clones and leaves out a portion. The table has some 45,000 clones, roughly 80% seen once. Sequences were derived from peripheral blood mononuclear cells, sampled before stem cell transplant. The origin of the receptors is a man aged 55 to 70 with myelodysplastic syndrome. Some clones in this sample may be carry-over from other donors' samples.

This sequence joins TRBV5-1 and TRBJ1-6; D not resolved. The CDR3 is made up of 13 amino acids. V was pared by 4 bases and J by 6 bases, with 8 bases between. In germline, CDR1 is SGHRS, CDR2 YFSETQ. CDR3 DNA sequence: TGCGCCAGCAGCAGCAATGGTAATTCACCCCTCCACTTT. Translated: CASSSNGNSPLHF.

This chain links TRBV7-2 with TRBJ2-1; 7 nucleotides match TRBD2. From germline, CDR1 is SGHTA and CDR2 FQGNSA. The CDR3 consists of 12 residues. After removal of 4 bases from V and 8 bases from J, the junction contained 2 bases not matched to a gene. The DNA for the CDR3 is TGTGCCAGCAGCTCGACTAGCTATGAGCAGTTCTTC. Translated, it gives CASSSTSYEQFF.

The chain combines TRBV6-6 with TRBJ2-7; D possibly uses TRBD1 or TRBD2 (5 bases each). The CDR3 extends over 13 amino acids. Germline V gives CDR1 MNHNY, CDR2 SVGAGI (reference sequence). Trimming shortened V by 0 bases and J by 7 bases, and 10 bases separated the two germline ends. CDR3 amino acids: CASSYSRDGEQYF. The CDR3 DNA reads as TGTGCCAGCAGTTACTCGAGGGACGGTGAGCAGTACTTC.

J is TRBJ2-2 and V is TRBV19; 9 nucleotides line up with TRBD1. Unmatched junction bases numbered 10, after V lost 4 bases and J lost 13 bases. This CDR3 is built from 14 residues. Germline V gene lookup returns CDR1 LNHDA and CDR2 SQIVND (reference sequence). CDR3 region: CASSRGQGYGALFF. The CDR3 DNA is TGTGCCAGTAGTAGGGGACAGGGCTACGGAGCGCTGTTTTTT.

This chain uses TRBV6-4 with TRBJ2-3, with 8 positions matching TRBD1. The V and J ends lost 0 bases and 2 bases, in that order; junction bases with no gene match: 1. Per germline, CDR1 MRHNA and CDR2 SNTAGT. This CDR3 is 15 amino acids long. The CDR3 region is CASSDSTGATDTQYF. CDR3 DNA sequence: TGTGCCAGCAGTGACTCGACAGGGGCCACAGATACGCAGTATTTT.

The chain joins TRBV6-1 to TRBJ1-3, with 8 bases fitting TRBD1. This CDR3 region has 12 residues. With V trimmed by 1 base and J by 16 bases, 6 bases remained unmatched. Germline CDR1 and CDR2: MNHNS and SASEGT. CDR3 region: CASSEVRQGTYF. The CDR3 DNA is TGTGCCAGCAGTGAAGTGAGACAGGGGACGTATTTT.

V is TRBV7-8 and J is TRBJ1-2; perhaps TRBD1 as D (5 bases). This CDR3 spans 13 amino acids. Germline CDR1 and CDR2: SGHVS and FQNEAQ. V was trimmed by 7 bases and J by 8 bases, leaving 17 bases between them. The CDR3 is CASKVDSFGGYTF. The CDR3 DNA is TGTGCCAGCAAAGTAGACAGTTTTGGAGGCTACACCTTC.

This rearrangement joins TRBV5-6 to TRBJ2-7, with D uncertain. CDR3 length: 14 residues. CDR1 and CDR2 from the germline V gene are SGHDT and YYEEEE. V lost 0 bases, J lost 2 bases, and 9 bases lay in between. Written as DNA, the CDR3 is TGTGCCAGCAGCTTGGCCAGGCTTACCTACGAGCAGTACTTC. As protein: CASSLARLTYEQYF.

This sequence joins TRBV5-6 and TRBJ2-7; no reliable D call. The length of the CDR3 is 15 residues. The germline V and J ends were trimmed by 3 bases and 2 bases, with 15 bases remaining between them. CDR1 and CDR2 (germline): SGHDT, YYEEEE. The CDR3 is CASSWVAGATYEQYF. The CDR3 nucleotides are TGTGCCAGCAGCTGGGTGGCAGGAGCTACCTACGAGCAGTACTTC. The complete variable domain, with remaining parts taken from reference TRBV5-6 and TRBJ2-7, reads DAGVTQSPTHLIKTRGQQVTLRCSPKSGHDTVSWYQQALGQGPQFIFQYYEEEERQRGNFPDRFSGHQFPNYSSELNVNALLLGDSALYLCASSWVAGATYEQYFGPGTRLTVT.

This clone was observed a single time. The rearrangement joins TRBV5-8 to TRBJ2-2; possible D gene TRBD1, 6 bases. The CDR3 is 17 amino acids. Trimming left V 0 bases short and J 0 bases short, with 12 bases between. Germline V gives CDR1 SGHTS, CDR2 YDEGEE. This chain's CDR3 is CASSLEFGQPNTGELFF. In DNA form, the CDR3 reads TGTGCCAGCAGCTTGGAATTCGGACAGCCGAACACCGGGGAGCTGTTTTTT.

The CDR3 sequence is CASSLMGQGSGNTIYF. In DNA form, the CDR3 reads TGTGCCAGCAGCTTAATGGGGCAAGGCTCTGGAAACACCATATATTTT. The chain links TRBV11-2 to TRBJ1-3, with TRBD1 as a possible D gene (5 bases). CDR3 length: 16 amino acids. In germline, CDR1 is SGHAT, CDR2 FQNNGV. V lost 2 bases and J 0 bases, leaving 11 bases between the germline ends.

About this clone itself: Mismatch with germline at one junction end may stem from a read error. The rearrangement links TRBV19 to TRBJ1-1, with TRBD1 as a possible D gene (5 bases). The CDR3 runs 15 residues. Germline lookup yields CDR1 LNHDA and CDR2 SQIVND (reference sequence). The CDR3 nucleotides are TGTGCCAGTCGGGAGGTTAGGGGCCCGACCACAATTGCCCGCTTT. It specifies CASREVRGPTTIARF.

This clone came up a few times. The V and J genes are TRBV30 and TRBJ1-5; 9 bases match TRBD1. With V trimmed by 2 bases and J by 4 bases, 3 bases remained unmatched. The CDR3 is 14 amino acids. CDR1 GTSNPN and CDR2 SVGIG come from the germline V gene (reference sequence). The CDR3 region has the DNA TGTGCCTGGAGTAACGGACAGGGGAATCAGCCCCAGCATTTT. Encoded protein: CAWSNGQGNQPQHF.

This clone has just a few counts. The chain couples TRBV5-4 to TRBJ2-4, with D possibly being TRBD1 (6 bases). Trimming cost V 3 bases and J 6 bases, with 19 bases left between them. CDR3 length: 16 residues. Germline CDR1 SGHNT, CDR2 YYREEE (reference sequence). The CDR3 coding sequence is TGTGCCAGCAGCTCACCCTTACAGGGATCTGGAAACATTCAGTACTTC. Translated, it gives CASSSPLQGSGNIQYF.

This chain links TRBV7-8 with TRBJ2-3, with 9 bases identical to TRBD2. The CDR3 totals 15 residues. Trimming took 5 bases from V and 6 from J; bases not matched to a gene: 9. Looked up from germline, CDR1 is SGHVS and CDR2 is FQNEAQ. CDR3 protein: CASSQVAGGPDTQYF. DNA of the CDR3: TGTGCCAGCAGCCAAGTGGCGGGGGGGCCGGATACGCAGTATTTT.

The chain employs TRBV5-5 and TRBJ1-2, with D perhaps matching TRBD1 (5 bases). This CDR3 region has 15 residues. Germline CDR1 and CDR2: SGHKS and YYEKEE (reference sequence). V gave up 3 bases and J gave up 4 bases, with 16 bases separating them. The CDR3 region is CASSSIRGSVYGYTF. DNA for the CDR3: TGTGCCAGCAGCTCGATTAGGGGCTCCGTCTATGGCTACACCTTC.

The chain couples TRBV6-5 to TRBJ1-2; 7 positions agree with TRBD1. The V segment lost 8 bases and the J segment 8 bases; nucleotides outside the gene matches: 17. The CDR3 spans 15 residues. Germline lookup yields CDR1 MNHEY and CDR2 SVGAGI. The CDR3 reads CASRPGGQDARGYTF. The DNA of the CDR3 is TGTGCCAGCCGCCCAGGGGGGCAGGATGCACGGGGCTACACCTTC.

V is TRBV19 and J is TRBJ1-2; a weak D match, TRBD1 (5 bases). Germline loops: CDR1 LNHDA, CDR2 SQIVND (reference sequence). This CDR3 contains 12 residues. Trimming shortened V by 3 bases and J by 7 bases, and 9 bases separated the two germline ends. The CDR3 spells CASSIGTGGYTF. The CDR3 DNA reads TGTGCCAGTAGTATCGGGACGGGTGGCTACACCTTC.

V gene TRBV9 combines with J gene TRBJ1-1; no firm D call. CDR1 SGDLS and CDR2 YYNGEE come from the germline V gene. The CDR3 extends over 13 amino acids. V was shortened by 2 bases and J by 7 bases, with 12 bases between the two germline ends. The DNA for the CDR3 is TGTGCCAGCAGCGTGGGCAGCCAAAATGAAGCTTTCTTT. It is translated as CASSVGSQNEAFF.

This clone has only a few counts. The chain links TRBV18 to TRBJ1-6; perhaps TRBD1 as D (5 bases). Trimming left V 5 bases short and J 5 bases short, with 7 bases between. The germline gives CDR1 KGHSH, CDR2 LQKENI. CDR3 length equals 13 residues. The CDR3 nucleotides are TGTGCCAGCTCATCGACAGATAATTCACCCCTCCACTTT. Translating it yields CASSSTDNSPLHF.

CDR3 sequence reads: CAWRRIGLSTDTQYF. The CDR3 bases are TGTGCCTGGAGAAGGATCGGGCTCAGCACAGATACGCAGTATTTT. The rearrangement joins TRBV30 to TRBJ2-3; no clear D. Looked up from germline, CDR1 is GTSNPN and CDR2 is SVGIG (reference sequence). This CDR3 is built from 15 residues. V gave up 3 bases and J gave up 0 bases, with 13 bases separating them. The full variable domain, in which reference TRBV30 and TRBJ2-3 provide the parts outside the CDR3, is SQTIHQWPATLVQPVGSPLSLECTVEGTSNPNLYWYRQAAGRGLQLLFYSVGIGQISSEVPQNLSASRPQDRQFILSSKKLLLSDSGFYLCAWRRIGLSTDTQYFGPGTRLTVL.

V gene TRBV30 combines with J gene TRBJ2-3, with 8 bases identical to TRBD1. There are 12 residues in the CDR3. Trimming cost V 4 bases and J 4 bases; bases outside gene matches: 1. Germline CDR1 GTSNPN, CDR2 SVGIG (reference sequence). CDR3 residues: CAWTGGSDTQYF. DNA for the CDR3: TGTGCCTGGACAGGGGGCTCAGATACGCAGTATTTT.

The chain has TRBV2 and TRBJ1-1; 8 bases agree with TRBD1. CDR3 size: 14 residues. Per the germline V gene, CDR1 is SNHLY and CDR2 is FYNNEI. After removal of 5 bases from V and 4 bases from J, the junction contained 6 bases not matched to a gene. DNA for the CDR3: TGTGCCAGCAGTACCAGGGGGCGCGCCACTGAAGCTTTCTTT. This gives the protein CASSTRGRATEAFF.

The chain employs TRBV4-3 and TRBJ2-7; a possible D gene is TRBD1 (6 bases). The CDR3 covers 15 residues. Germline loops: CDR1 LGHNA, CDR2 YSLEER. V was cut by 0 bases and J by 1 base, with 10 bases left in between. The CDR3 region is CASSQDLGTSYEQYF. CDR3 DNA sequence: TGCGCCAGCAGCCAAGATCTGGGGACATCCTACGAGCAGTACTTC.

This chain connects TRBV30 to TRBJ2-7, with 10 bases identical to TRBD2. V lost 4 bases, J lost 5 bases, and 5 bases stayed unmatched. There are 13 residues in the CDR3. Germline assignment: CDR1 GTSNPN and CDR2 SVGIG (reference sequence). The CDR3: CAWNRAGGHEQYF. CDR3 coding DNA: TGTGCCTGGAACAGAGCGGGGGGGCACGAGCAGTACTTC.

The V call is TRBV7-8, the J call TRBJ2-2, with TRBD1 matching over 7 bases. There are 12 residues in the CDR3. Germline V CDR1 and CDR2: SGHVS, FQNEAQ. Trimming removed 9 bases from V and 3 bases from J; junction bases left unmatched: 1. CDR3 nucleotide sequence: TGTGCCAGTACAGGGGACACCGGGGAGCTGTTTTTT. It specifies CASTGDTGELFF.

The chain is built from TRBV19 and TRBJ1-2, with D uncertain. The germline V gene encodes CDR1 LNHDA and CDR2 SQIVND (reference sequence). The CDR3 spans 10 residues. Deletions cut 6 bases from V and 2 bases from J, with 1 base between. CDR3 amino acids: CASSNYGYTF. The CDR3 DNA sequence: TGTGCCAGTAGCAACTATGGCTACACCTTC.

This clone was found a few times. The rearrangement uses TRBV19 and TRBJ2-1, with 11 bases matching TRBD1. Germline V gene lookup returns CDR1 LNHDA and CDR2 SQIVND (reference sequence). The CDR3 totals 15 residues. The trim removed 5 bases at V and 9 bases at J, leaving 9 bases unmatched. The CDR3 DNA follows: TGTGCCAGTAGTTTTGGACAGGGGGCGCATGCTGAGCAGTTCTTC. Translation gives CASSFGQGAHAEQFF.